Each of the 17 T cell receptor beta chains below was sequenced from the same sample in a study of neoadjuvant anti-PD-1 for oral cavity cancer. Libraries were prepared by immunoSEQ multiplex PCR; TCRdb keeps only in-frame clonotypes and omits some of them. Of 60,000 to 75,000 clones in the sample, roughly three quarters were seen once. The sequenced sample was PBMCs, obtained before nivolumab (anti-PD-1) treatment. These receptors originate from a person aged 35-79 years with oral cavity squamous cell carcinoma.

This clone was seen a handful of times. This chain uses TRBV7-3 with TRBJ1-6, with D unclear. CDR1 and CDR2 (germline): SGHTA, FQGTGA. V lost 1 base and J 2 bases, leaving 6 bases between the germline ends. This CDR3 is built from 15 residues. The CDR3 DNA follows: TGTGCCAGCAGCTTAAGGGCAGCCTATAATTCACCCCTCCACTTT. Residues: CASSLRAAYNSPLHF.

This clone appeared a single time. This rearrangement joins TRBV7-9 to TRBJ2-2, with TRBD1 matching over 8 bases. The CDR3 loop spans 15 amino acids. CDR1 SEHNR and CDR2 FQNEAQ come from the germline V gene (reference sequence). The V and J ends lost 6 bases and 0 bases, in that order; junction bases with no gene match: 3. CDR3 sequence reads: CASRPGQANTGELFF. Here the CDR3 DNA reads TGTGCCAGCAGACCGGGACAGGCGAACACCGGGGAGCTGTTTTTT.

The genes are TRBV29-1 and TRBJ2-4; D not certain. Trimming stripped 7 bases from V and 3 bases from J, with 10 bases between. The CDR3 is 12 amino acids. The germline gives CDR1 SQVTM, CDR2 ANQGSEA. The CDR3: CSAATGKNIQYF. In DNA, the CDR3 is TGCAGCGCAGCTACGGGCAAAAACATTCAGTACTTC.

The CDR3 region has the DNA TGTGCCAGTAGTATAACAACAGGGCCCTACGAGCAGTACTTC. Protein sequence: CASSITTGPYEQYF. This sequence joins TRBV19 and TRBJ2-7; D is perhaps TRBD1 (6 bases). Looked up from germline, CDR1 is LNHDA and CDR2 is SQIVND (reference sequence). The CDR3 contains 14 residues. V was pared by 2 bases and J by 2 bases, with 10 bases between.

The chain joins TRBV5-8 to TRBJ1-1; D might be TRBD1 (5 bases). The CDR3 spans 14 residues. CDR1 SGHTS and CDR2 YDEGEE come from the germline V gene. Trimming removed 4 bases from V and 4 bases from J, with 14 bases in between. In nucleotides, the CDR3 is TGTGCCAGCAGCGGGGGACTTTGGTCCACTGAAGCTTTCTTT. Translating it yields CASSGGLWSTEAFF.

The chain is built from TRBV6-1 and TRBJ1-1, with no clear D. The CDR3 is made up of 13 amino acids. V was clipped by 3 bases and J by 1 base, with 6 bases between them. The germline gives CDR1 MNHNS, CDR2 SASEGT. The CDR3 DNA follows: TGTGCCAGCAGTGATGGCGGGAACACTGAAGCTTTCTTT. Residues: CASSDGGNTEAFF.

CDR3 sequence: CASSLGTQTVVYEQYF. CDR3 coding DNA: TGCGCCAGCAGCTTGGGAACCCAGACAGTTGTTTACGAGCAGTACTTC. This sequence joins TRBV5-1 and TRBJ2-7; tentative D call: TRBD1 (5 bases). There are 16 residues in the CDR3. CDR1 and CDR2 from the germline V gene are SGHRS and YFSETQ. The ends were cut back, 0 bases at V and 4 bases at J, with 17 bases in the middle.

The V gene is TRBV4-1, the J gene TRBJ2-7; the match to TRBD2 covers 11 bases. The CDR3 covers 17 residues. J was trimmed by 3 bases and V by 4 bases; bases with no gene match: 11. Germline-derived CDR1 and CDR2 are MGHRA and YSYEKL. CDR3 residues: CASSLGTSGPRDYEQYF. Written as DNA, the CDR3 is TGCGCCAGCAGCCTGGGGACTAGCGGCCCCCGGGACTACGAGCAGTACTTC.

This clone occurred a few times. The CDR3, as DNA: TGCGCCAGCAGCTTGGGGACAGGGCCTAACTATGGCTACACCTTC. Encoded protein: CASSLGTGPNYGYTF. The chain employs TRBV5-1 and TRBJ1-2, with 8 nucleotides matching TRBD1. V lost 0 bases and J lost 0; bases outside the gene matches: 1. Germline lookup yields CDR1 SGHRS and CDR2 YFSETQ. This CDR3 has 15 residues. The entire variable domain, with the rest obtained from reference TRBV5-1 and TRBJ1-2, is as follows: KAGVTQTPRYLIKTRGQQVTLSCSPISGHRSVSWYQQTPGQGLQFLFEYFSETQRNKGNFPGRFSGRQFSNSRSEMNVSTLELGDSALYLCASSLGTGPNYGYTFGSGTRLTVV.

This chain connects TRBV6-5 to TRBJ2-1; D call uncertain. Trimming took off 2 bases at V and 7 bases at J, with 12 bases between the two ends. Germline CDR1 MNHEY, CDR2 SVGAGI. The CDR3 runs to 14 residues. This CDR3 is CASSYKTPPNEQFF. The CDR3 DNA reads TGTGCCAGCAGTTACAAGACACCACCAAATGAGCAGTTCTTC.

The sample holds a few counts of this clone. V is TRBV6-1 and J is TRBJ2-7; a weak D match, TRBD2 (7 bases). The germline V and J ends were trimmed by 11 bases and 7 bases, with 21 bases remaining between them. The CDR3 is 13 amino acids. Per the germline V gene, CDR1 is MNHNS and CDR2 is SASEGT. The CDR3 DNA reads as TGTGCCGGGGGGGGCACTAGTTGGGAGGAGCAGTACTTC. Protein: CAGGGTSWEEQYF.

This chain connects TRBV18 to TRBJ1-1; 8 bases agree with TRBD1. This CDR3 comprises 13 residues. V was clipped by 6 bases and J by 5 bases; unmatched bases: 5. Germline V gene data show CDR1 as KGHSH and CDR2 as LQKENI. As DNA, the CDR3 is TGTGCCAGCTCCCTGGACAGGGTGACTGAAGCTTTCTTT. It codes for CASSLDRVTEAFF.

The CDR3 loop is CASSLDLGKRQFF. DNA for the CDR3: TGTGCCAGCAGCCTAGACTTGGGGAAACGGCAGTTCTTC. The chain combines TRBV6-1 with TRBJ2-1; no reliable D call. The CDR3 has 13 amino acids. Germline CDR1 reads MNHNS; CDR2 reads SASEGT. Trimming removed 6 bases from V and 12 bases from J, with 18 bases in between.

The chain combines TRBV4-2 with TRBJ1-5; D unclear. The germline gives CDR1 LGHNA, CDR2 YNFKEQ. The CDR3 length is 15 residues. The germline V and J ends were trimmed by 4 bases and 5 bases, with 15 bases remaining between them. The CDR3 sequence is CASSLLGSKDQPQHF. Written as DNA, the CDR3 is TGTGCCAGCAGCCTACTCGGTTCCAAGGATCAGCCCCAGCATTTT.

This chain uses TRBV5-1 with TRBJ1-2, with 8 bases aligning to TRBD1. Germline V gene sequence: CDR1 SGHRS, CDR2 YFSETQ. The CDR3 runs to 14 residues. V lost 2 bases and J lost 7; bases outside the gene matches: 7. The CDR3 protein is CASSFDRGGFGYTF. CDR3 in DNA: TGCGCCAGCAGCTTTGACAGGGGTGGATTTGGCTACACCTTC.

The rearrangement links TRBV6-5 to TRBJ2-5, with D possibly matching TRBD2 (7 bases). Trimming took off 8 bases at V and 7 bases at J, with 23 bases between the two ends. Germline V lookup: CDR1 MNHEY, CDR2 SVGAGI. The CDR3 runs to 15 residues. Here the CDR3 reads CASSRLGGAAGTQYF. Written as DNA, the CDR3 is TGTGCCAGCTCTCGCTTGGGGGGGGCCGCGGGGACCCAGTACTTC.

This chain connects TRBV7-2 to TRBJ2-7; D is possibly TRBD1 or TRBD2 (6 bases each). The CDR3 sequence is 15 residues long. The germline gives CDR1 SGHTA, CDR2 FQGNSA. V was cut by 5 bases and J by 6 bases, with 20 bases left in between. Here the CDR3 reads CASSPGGTNGGEQYF. In nucleotides, the CDR3 is TGTGCCAGCAGCCCAGGAGGGACAAATGGAGGCGAGCAGTACTTC.